The 8 T cell receptor beta chains listed next were all sequenced from one sample in a study of control samples from healthy donors and cancer patients. Sequencing was performed with immunoSEQ multiplex PCR; in TCRdb, only in-frame clones are kept and a portion is missing. The table lists 350,000 to 450,000 clones, 90% of them singletons. Sequenced material: PBMCs. The receptors stem from a middle-aged man with head and neck cancer.

The chain combines TRBV29-1 with TRBJ1-5; D is unclear. Germline assignment: CDR1 SQVTM and CDR2 ANQGSEA. Trimming pared 3 bases from V and 2 bases from J, leaving 8 bases between. The CDR3 length is 13 residues. The CDR3 coding sequence is TGCAGCGTTGAGGATGAAGGCAATCAGCCCCAGCATTTT. Its protein is CSVEDEGNQPQHF.

The genes are TRBV5-1 and TRBJ2-6; the D call may be TRBD1 or TRBD2 (5 bases each). Trimming removed 0 bases at V and 0 bases at J, with 10 bases between. Germline V gives CDR1 SGHRS, CDR2 YFSETQ. This CDR3 has 17 residues. The CDR3 sequence: CASSLDGAGSGANVLTF. The DNA of the CDR3 is TGCGCCAGCAGCTTGGACGGGGCAGGCTCTGGGGCCAACGTCCTGACTTTC. Supplemented by reference TRBV5-1 and TRBJ2-6, the full variable domain reads KAGVTQTPRYLIKTRGQQVTLSCSPISGHRSVSWYQQTPGQGLQFLFEYFSETQRNKGNFPGRFSGRQFSNSRSEMNVSTLELGDSALYLCASSLDGAGSGANVLTFGAGSRLTVL.

The rearrangement uses TRBV5-4 and TRBJ2-1, with 10 nucleotides matching TRBD2. The CDR3 consists of 15 residues. J was trimmed by 7 bases and V by 4 bases; bases with no gene match: 8. Germline V gene data show CDR1 as SGHNT and CDR2 as YYREEE (reference sequence). The CDR3 sequence: CASSQESSGSNEQFF. The CDR3 DNA reads as TGTGCCAGCAGCCAGGAGTCTAGCGGGAGTAATGAGCAGTTCTTC.

The rearrangement uses TRBV15 and TRBJ1-2; D not resolved. This CDR3 has 14 residues. The V end was cut by 0 bases, the J end by 10 bases, with 15 bases between. Germline V gene lookup returns CDR1 LNHNV and CDR2 YYDKDF (reference sequence). The CDR3 sequence is CATSRDLWALYYTF. The CDR3 DNA follows: TGTGCCACCAGCAGAGATCTTTGGGCCCTATACTACACCTTC.

The rearrangement links TRBV5-1 to TRBJ2-7; perhaps TRBD1 as D (6 bases). Germline-derived CDR1 and CDR2 are SGHRS and YFSETQ. Between the trimmed V and J ends, which lost 7 bases and 8 bases, there was a span of 19 bases. CDR3 length: 13 amino acids. The chain's CDR3 is CASQDTTGSKQYF. In DNA, the CDR3 is TGCGCCAGCCAGGACACGACAGGTAGTAAGCAGTACTTC.

V usage is TRBV5-1 and J usage is TRBJ1-2, with unresolved D. V was pared by 0 bases and J by 4 bases, with 10 bases between. Germline-derived CDR1 and CDR2 are SGHRS and YFSETQ. This CDR3 comprises 14 residues. CDR3 sequence reads: CASSLGGRTYGYTF. The CDR3 DNA reads as TGCGCCAGCAGCTTGGGAGGCCGAACCTATGGCTACACCTTC.

The chain is built from TRBV27 and TRBJ1-2; D possibly corresponds to TRBD1 (5 bases). Trimming removed 10 bases from V and 3 bases from J, with 18 bases in between. Germline lookup yields CDR1 MNHEY and CDR2 SMNVEV (reference sequence). This CDR3 contains 14 residues. The CDR3: CATAQAGRHYGYTF. CDR3 bases: TGTGCCACCGCCCAGGCAGGGCGTCACTATGGCTACACCTTC.

The rearrangement links TRBV27 to TRBJ2-2; D is uncertain. Trimming pared 2 bases from V and 2 bases from J, leaving 6 bases between. Germline-derived CDR1 and CDR2 are MNHEY and SMNVEV (reference sequence). The CDR3 is made up of 14 amino acids. CDR3 sequence: CASSLLLNTGELFF. CDR3 nucleotide sequence: TGTGCCAGCAGTTTACTCCTTAACACCGGGGAGCTGTTTTTT.